This entry lists 8 T cell receptor beta chains sequenced from one sample in a study of blood T cell repertoires in COVID-19. Clones were sequenced by immunoSEQ multiplex PCR, and TCRdb holds only the in-frame ones, with some missing. The top ten clones hold less than 4.5% of a sample with 250,000 to 350,000 clones, about 85% of them seen once. Sequenced: peripheral blood. Every receptor here comes from a woman between 50 and 59 years old with active or convalescent COVID-19.

The chain carries TRBV4-1 and TRBJ2-3; TRBD2 aligns across 7 bases. The ends lost 4 bases at V and 4 bases at J; junction bases unmatched: 2. Germline assignment: CDR1 MGHRA and CDR2 YSYEKL. The CDR3 covers 13 residues. In nucleotides, the CDR3 is TGCGCCAGCAGCCGAACTAGCGCAGATACGCAGTATTTT. Translation gives CASSRTSADTQYF.

The rearrangement uses TRBV30 and TRBJ1-1; D unclear. The CDR3 contains 13 residues. V lost 1 base and J lost 4, with 10 bases in between. The V gene's germline CDR1 is GTSNPN and CDR2 SVGIG (reference sequence). Written as DNA, the CDR3 is TGTGCCTGGAGTGGGGCAGGATTCACTGAAGCTTTCTTT. Protein: CAWSGAGFTEAFF.

The J gene is TRBJ1-2, the V gene TRBV6-1, with TRBD1 as a possible D gene (5 bases). Germline lookup yields CDR1 MNHNS and CDR2 SASEGT. Trimming left V 3 bases short and J 7 bases short, with 12 bases between. The CDR3 consists of 13 residues. The CDR3 sequence is CASSEGRAFGYTF. In DNA form, the CDR3 reads TGTGCCAGCAGTGAGGGCAGGGCATTTGGCTACACCTTC.

The rearrangement links TRBV9 to TRBJ2-1; tentatively, D is TRBD1 (5 bases). Germline assignment: CDR1 SGDLS and CDR2 YYNGEE. V was trimmed by 0 bases and J by 8 bases, leaving 18 bases between them. The CDR3 is made up of 16 amino acids. The CDR3 region is CASSVVPAWGRDEQFF. CDR3 coding DNA: TGTGCCAGCAGCGTAGTTCCCGCTTGGGGCAGGGATGAGCAGTTCTTC.

The sample holds one count of this clone. The V call is TRBV2, the J call TRBJ2-2; D is perhaps TRBD1 (5 bases). This CDR3 is built from 15 residues. The V end lost 6 bases, the J end lost 4 bases, and 15 bases lay between the germline ends. CDR1 SNHLY and CDR2 FYNNEI come from the germline V gene. The CDR3 here is CASSPQGWLTGELFF. DNA of the CDR3: TGTGCCAGCAGCCCCCAGGGCTGGCTCACCGGGGAGCTGTTTTTT.

This clone came up many times. The chain combines TRBV7-8 with TRBJ2-3, with D perhaps matching TRBD2 (5 bases). This CDR3 contains 15 residues. Trimming pared 5 bases from V and 4 bases from J, leaving 16 bases between. Looked up from germline, CDR1 is SGHVS and CDR2 is FQNEAQ. This CDR3 reads CASSHLRGSADTQYF. The CDR3 DNA sequence: TGTGCCAGCAGCCACCTTCGGGGATCGGCAGATACGCAGTATTTT.

The chain combines TRBV4-1 with TRBJ2-1, with 13 bases aligning to TRBD2. This CDR3 region has 19 residues. The V and J ends lost 3 bases and 4 bases, in that order; junction bases with no gene match: 12. In germline, CDR1 is MGHRA, CDR2 YSYEKL. The CDR3 here is CASSQYRGGLAGPYNEQFF. In nucleotides, the CDR3 is TGCGCCAGCAGCCAGTACAGGGGGGGACTAGCGGGACCGTACAATGAGCAGTTCTTC.

V is TRBV6-2 or TRBV6-3 and J is TRBJ1-2; D gene ambiguous. This CDR3 has 12 residues. Looked up from germline, CDR1 is MNHEY and CDR2 is SVGEGT. V lost 7 bases to trimming and J lost 7 bases, with 13 bases between them. DNA of the CDR3: TGTGCCAGCACCCCCTTGATCGGTGGCTACACCTTC. It is translated as CASTPLIGGYTF.